A single sample gave rise to the 21 T cell receptor beta chains below, sequenced in a study of CD8+CD57+ T cells in acquired aplastic anemia. Researchers used genomic DNA as the template to profile TCR beta VDJ and CDR3. TCRdb analysed the reads with MiXCR anew, one entry per CDR3 protein. This sample has around 220,000 distinct CDR3 sequences, with 40% to 60% found just once. Sequenced patients had shown CD8+CD57+ cell expansion by flow cytometry. Material: sorted CD4+, CD8+, or CD8+CD57+ T cells (not recorded which) from PBMCs. Receptors originate from a human donor with aplastic anemia.

The J gene is TRBJ2-3, the V gene TRBV7-7, with 10 bases lining up with TRBD2. V was pared by 4 bases and J by 2 bases, with 3 bases of the junction left unmatched. Germline-derived CDR1 and CDR2 are SSHAT and FNYEAQ (reference sequence). This CDR3 spans 15 amino acids. CDR3 nucleotide sequence: TGTGCCAGCAGCTCAGGACTAGCGGACACAGATACGCAGTATTTT. Its translation: CASSSGLADTDTQYF.

This clonotype showed up just a few times. The chain employs TRBV27 and TRBJ2-3; 11 nucleotides agree with TRBD2. This CDR3 is 17 amino acids long. The germline CDR1 and CDR2 sequences are MNHEY and SMNVEV (reference sequence). V was pared by 2 bases and J by 7 bases, with 11 bases of the junction left unmatched. DNA of the CDR3: TGTGCCAGCAGTTTAAGTCGACTAGCGGGGTACTTATATACGCAGTATTTT. As protein: CASSLSRLAGYLYTQYF.

Of note for this clonotype: A read error may be the cause here, since a much bigger clone is one base away. The chain joins TRBV11-2 to TRBJ1-4; unclear D gene. Germline lookup yields CDR1 SGHAT and CDR2 FQNNGV. The V and J ends lost 7 bases and 8 bases respectively, with 17 bases between them. The CDR3 is made up of 14 amino acids. The CDR3 sequence is CASTPATKPEKLFF. For the CDR3, the DNA is TGTGCCAGCACCCCCGCTACAAAACCGGAAAAACTGTTTTTT.

In this sample, this clonotype turned up many times. The chain has TRBV5-8 and TRBJ2-3; 7 bases map to TRBD1. Germline trimming cut 2 bases from V and 2 bases from J; bases unmatched to any gene: 5. The CDR3 loop spans 15 amino acids. Germline lookup yields CDR1 SGHTS and CDR2 YDEGEE. CDR3 nucleotides: TGTGCCAGCAGCTTTGAAGGGGGCCCCACAGATACGCAGTATTTT. Amino acids: CASSFEGGPTDTQYF.

The V gene is TRBV29-1, the J gene TRBJ2-5; 8 positions agree with TRBD2. Per the germline V gene, CDR1 is SQVTM and CDR2 is ANQGSEA. CDR3 length: 14 amino acids. After removal of 6 bases from V and 2 bases from J, the junction contained 8 bases not matched to a gene. The CDR3 spells CSVAIAGPQETQYF. For the CDR3, the DNA is TGCAGCGTCGCAATAGCGGGGCCACAAGAGACCCAGTACTTC.

This clonotype was picked up many times. The CDR3 reads CASSPWTGNTDTQYF. CDR3 in DNA: TGCGCCAGCAGCCCGTGGACAGGAAACACAGATACGCAGTATTTT. This chain uses TRBV5-1 with TRBJ2-3; 7 nucleotides align to TRBD1. This CDR3 contains 15 residues. J lost 2 bases, V lost 4 bases, and 7 bases had no gene match. Germline V gene sequence: CDR1 SGHRS, CDR2 YFSETQ.

This clonotype was counted only a few times. This chain uses TRBV20-1 with TRBJ2-7; D unresolved. The CDR3 spans 12 residues. Germline CDR1 DFQATT, CDR2 SNEGSKA (reference sequence). The V end lost 4 bases, the J end lost 1 base, and 8 bases lay between the germline ends. The chain's CDR3 is CSAIRVSYEQYF. The CDR3 region has the DNA TGCAGTGCTATTCGGGTTTCCTACGAGCAGTACTTC.

Of note for this clonotype: This may stem from a read error, because a much larger clone lies one nucleotide away. In this CDR3 the conserved last residue, phenylalanine or tryptophan, is missing, so a read error is likely. The chain has TRBV7-9 and TRBJ2-7, with D possibly being TRBD2 (6 bases). Germline V gives CDR1 SEHNR, CDR2 FQNEAQ (reference sequence). V was trimmed by 6 bases and J by 3 bases, leaving 24 bases between them. CDR3 size: 17 residues. CDR3 protein: CASRSQGRDWRYYEQYL. DNA of the CDR3: TGTGCCAGCAGATCCCAGGGTCGGGACTGGCGGTACTACGAGCAGTACCTC.

This sequence joins TRBV20-1 and TRBJ2-7, with 16 positions matching TRBD2. CDR1 is DFQATT and CDR2 is SNEGSKA in the germline V gene (reference sequence). CDR3 length: 16 amino acids. J gave up 7 bases and V 1 base, and 7 bases lay outside the gene matches. The CDR3 is CSARGGLAGGPEEQYF. The CDR3 coding sequence is TGCAGTGCTAGAGGGGGACTAGCGGGGGGGCCCGAGGAGCAGTACTTC.

Notes on this clonotype: This may be a read error, as it is one base from a much larger clone. The chain combines TRBV6-1 with TRBJ1-1; D not resolved. The CDR3 consists of 14 residues. CDR1 MNHNS and CDR2 SASEGT come from the germline V gene. Here the CDR3 DNA reads TGTGCCAGCAGCAGAAGCCTAGTGAACACTGGAGCTTTCTTT. Encoded protein: CASSRSLVNTGAFF.

This clonotype occurred many times. CDR3 loop: CASSRQQSNTEAFF. The CDR3 region has the DNA TGTGCCAGCAGCCGACAGCAGTCAAACACTGAAGCTTTCTTT. The rearrangement uses TRBV12-3 or TRBV12-4 and TRBJ1-1, with D perhaps TRBD1 (5 bases). The CDR3 sequence is 14 residues long. With 6 bases removed from V and 2 bases from J, the gap between germline ends came to 13 bases.

There are many counts of this clonotype. J is TRBJ1-4 and V is TRBV29-1; no clear D gene. Germline CDR1 reads SQVTM; CDR2 reads ANQGSEA. The CDR3 contains 15 residues. V lost 2 bases, J lost 13 bases, and 23 bases lay in between. The CDR3 protein is CSVENPETGRAGLFF. Written as DNA, the CDR3 is TGCAGCGTTGAAAACCCCGAGACTGGACGGGCTGGACTGTTTTTT.

This clonotype was observed many times. V and J are TRBV6-1 and TRBJ1-2; weak D call: TRBD1 (6 bases). The CDR3 is 14 residues long. The V gene lost 6 bases and the J gene lost 5 bases, with 16 bases spanning the gap. The germline V gene encodes CDR1 MNHNS and CDR2 SASEGT. CDR3 nucleotides: TGTGCCAGCAGGGACAGCTCTTCTGCTTATGGCTACACCTTC. Protein sequence: CASRDSSSAYGYTF.

CDR3 sequence reads: CSARETGTLHF. CDR3 in DNA: TGCAGTGCTAGAGAGACAGGGACCCTGCATTTT. The chain joins TRBV20-1 to TRBJ1-5; 7 positions agree with TRBD1. The CDR3 is 11 amino acids. The germline V gene encodes CDR1 DFQATT and CDR2 SNEGSKA (reference sequence). The junction had 5 bases not matched to a gene; V was cut back by 0 bases and J by 15 bases.

This clonotype was observed at least ten times. This chain uses TRBV12-3 or TRBV12-4 with TRBJ2-7; D remains ambiguous. V shed 6 bases and J shed 0 bases, with 15 bases lying between them. The CDR3 runs 15 residues. Here the CDR3 DNA reads TGTGCCAGCAGGAGGACCGGGTCCAGCTCCTACGAGCAGTACTTC. This codes for CASRRTGSSSYEQYF.

This clonotype was detected many times. The V gene is TRBV20-1, the J gene TRBJ2-7; tentatively, D is TRBD2 (7 bases). The V end lost 6 bases, the J end lost 2 bases, and 20 bases lay between the germline ends. Germline V gives CDR1 DFQATT, CDR2 SNEGSKA (reference sequence). The CDR3 runs to 15 residues. The CDR3 bases are TGCAGTGCGGAGAGTTGGGCGGGGGCTGCCTACGAGCAGTACTTC. Amino acid sequence: CSAESWAGAAYEQYF.

This clonotype appeared many times. V is TRBV19 and J is TRBJ1-3, with 7 nucleotides matching TRBD1. CDR3 length equals 17 residues. Germline assignment: CDR1 LNHDA and CDR2 SQIVND (reference sequence). The V and J ends lost 3 bases and 2 bases, in that order; junction bases with no gene match: 10. The CDR3 protein is CASSIFHQGVAGNTIYF. DNA for the CDR3: TGTGCCAGTAGTATTTTCCATCAGGGGGTGGCTGGAAACACCATATATTTT.

This clonotype was seen many times. CDR3 sequence: CSASSSPGGHYGYTF. The CDR3 DNA follows: TGCAGTGCTAGTTCCAGTCCAGGGGGCCACTATGGCTACACCTTC. V is TRBV20-1 and J is TRBJ1-2; 8 positions agree with TRBD1. The CDR3 is 15 amino acids. Germline V gene sequence: CDR1 DFQATT, CDR2 SNEGSKA (reference sequence). J lost 3 bases, V lost 3 bases, and 9 bases had no gene match.

This clonotype was counted many times. This chain joins TRBV7-8 and TRBJ2-3; 8 bases map to TRBD2. With V trimmed by 7 bases and J by 3 bases, 9 bases remained unmatched. There are 15 residues in the CDR3. Germline CDR1 SGHVS, CDR2 FQNEAQ. The CDR3 loop reads CASTLGVAGTDTQYF. In nucleotides, the CDR3 is TGTGCCAGCACCCTAGGGGTAGCGGGGACAGATACGCAGTATTTT.

This clonotype has a handful of counts. The V gene is TRBV18, the J gene TRBJ1-1; a possible D gene is TRBD1 (6 bases). CDR3 size: 14 residues. V was pared by 3 bases and J by 4 bases, with 12 bases between. Germline CDR1 reads KGHSH; CDR2 reads LQKENI. The CDR3 DNA reads TGTGCCAGCTCACCTGGGCAGGGGCGCACTGAAGCTTTCTTT. Translation: CASSPGQGRTEAFF.

This clonotype was detected ten times or more. The chain's CDR3 is CAISGYPGTGTGGNQPQHF. The CDR3 DNA reads as TGTGCCATCAGTGGCTATCCCGGGACAGGGACAGGGGGCAATCAGCCCCAGCATTTT. The rearrangement uses TRBV10-3 and TRBJ1-5; TRBD1 agrees at 10 bases. The CDR3 runs 19 residues. V shed 4 bases and J 2 bases; nucleotides not matched to a gene: 14. Germline V gene lookup returns CDR1 ENHRY and CDR2 SYGVKD.